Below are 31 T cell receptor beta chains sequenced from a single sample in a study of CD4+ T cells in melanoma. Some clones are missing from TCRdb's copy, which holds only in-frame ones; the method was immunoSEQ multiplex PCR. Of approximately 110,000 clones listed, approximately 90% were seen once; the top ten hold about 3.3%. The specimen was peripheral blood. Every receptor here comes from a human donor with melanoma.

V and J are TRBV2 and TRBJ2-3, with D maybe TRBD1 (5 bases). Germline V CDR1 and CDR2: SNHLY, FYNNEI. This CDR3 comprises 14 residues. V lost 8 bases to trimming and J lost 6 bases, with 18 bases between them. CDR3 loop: CASQFQGRMDTQYF. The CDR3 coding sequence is TGTGCCAGCCAATTTCAGGGTAGAATGGATACGCAGTATTTT.

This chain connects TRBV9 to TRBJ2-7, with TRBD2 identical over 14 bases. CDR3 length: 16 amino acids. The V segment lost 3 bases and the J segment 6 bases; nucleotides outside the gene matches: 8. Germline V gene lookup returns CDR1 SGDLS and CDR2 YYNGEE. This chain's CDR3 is CASSAMGLAGVSEQYF. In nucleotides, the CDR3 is TGTGCCAGCAGCGCGATGGGACTAGCGGGAGTTTCCGAGCAGTACTTC.

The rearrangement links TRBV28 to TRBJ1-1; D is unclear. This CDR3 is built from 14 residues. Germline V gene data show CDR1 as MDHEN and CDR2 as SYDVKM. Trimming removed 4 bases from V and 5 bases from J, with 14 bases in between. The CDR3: CASSSGPRRTEAFF. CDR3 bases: TGTGCCAGCAGTTCGGGTCCTAGAAGGACTGAAGCTTTCTTT.

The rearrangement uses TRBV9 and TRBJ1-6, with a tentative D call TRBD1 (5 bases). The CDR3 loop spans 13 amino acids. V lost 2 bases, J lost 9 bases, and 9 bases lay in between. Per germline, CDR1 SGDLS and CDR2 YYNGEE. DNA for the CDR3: TGTGCCAGCAGCGTGGGGGAGCGTTCACCCCTCCACTTT. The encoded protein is CASSVGERSPLHF.

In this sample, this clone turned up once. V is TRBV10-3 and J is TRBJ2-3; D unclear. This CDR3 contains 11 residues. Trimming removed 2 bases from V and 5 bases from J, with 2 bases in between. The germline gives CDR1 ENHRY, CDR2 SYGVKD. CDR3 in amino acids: CAISERDTQYF. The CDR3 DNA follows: TGTGCCATCAGTGAGAGAGATACGCAGTATTTT.

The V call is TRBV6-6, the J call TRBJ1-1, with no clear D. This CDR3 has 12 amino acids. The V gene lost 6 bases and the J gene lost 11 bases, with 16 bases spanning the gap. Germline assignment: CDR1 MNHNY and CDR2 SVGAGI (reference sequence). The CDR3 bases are TGTGCCAGCAGACTCCCCGGTGATCGGGCTTTCTTT. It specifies CASRLPGDRAFF.

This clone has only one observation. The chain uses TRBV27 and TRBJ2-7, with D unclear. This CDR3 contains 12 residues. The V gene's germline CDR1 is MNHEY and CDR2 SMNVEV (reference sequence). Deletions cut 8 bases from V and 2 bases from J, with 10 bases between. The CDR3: CASSDGAYEQYF. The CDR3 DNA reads TGTGCCAGCTCGGACGGAGCCTACGAGCAGTACTTC.

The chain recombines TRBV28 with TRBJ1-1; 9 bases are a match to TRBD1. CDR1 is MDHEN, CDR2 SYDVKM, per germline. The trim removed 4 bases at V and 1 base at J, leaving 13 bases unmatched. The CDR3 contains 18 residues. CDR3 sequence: CASSSRFLGQGRNTEAFF. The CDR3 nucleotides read TGTGCCAGCAGTTCACGTTTTTTAGGACAGGGGAGGAACACTGAAGCTTTCTTT.

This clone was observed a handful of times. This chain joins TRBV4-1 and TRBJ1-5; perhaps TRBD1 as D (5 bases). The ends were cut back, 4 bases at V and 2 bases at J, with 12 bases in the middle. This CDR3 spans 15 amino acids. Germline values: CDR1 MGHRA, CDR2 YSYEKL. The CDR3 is CASSPLVRGNQPQHF. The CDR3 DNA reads TGCGCCAGCAGCCCCCTAGTCAGGGGCAATCAGCCCCAGCATTTT.

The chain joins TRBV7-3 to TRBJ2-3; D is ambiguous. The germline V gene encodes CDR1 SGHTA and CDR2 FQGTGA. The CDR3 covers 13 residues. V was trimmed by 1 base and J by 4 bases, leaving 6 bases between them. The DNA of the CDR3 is TGTGCCAGCAGCTTAAATGAGGCAGATACGCAGTATTTT. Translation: CASSLNEADTQYF.

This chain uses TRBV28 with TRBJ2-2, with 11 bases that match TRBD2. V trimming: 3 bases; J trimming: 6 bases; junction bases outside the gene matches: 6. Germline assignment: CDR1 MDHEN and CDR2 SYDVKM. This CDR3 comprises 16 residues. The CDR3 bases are TGTGCCAGCAGTTTGGGGGGACTAGCGGCCGCCGGGGAGCTGTTTTTT. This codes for CASSLGGLAAAGELFF.

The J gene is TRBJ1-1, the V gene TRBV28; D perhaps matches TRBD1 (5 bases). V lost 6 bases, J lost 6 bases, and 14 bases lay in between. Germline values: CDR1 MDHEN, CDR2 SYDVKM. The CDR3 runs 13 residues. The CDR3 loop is CASRLQGFAEAFF. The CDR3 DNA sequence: TGTGCCAGCAGACTGCAGGGATTCGCTGAAGCTTTCTTT.

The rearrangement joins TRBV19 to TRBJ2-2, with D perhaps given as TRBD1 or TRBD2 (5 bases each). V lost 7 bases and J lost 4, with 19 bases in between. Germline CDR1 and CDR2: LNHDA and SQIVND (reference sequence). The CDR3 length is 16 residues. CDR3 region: CASTLAGTPRTGELFF. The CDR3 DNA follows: TGTGCCAGTACCCTCGCCGGGACCCCGCGCACCGGGGAGCTGTTTTTT. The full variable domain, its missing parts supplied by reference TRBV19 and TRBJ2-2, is DGGITQSPKYLFRKEGQNVTLSCEQNLNHDAMYWYRQDPGQGLRLIYYSQIVNDFQKGDIAEGYSVSREKKESFPLTVTSAQKNPTAFYLCASTLAGTPRTGELFFGEGSRLTVL.

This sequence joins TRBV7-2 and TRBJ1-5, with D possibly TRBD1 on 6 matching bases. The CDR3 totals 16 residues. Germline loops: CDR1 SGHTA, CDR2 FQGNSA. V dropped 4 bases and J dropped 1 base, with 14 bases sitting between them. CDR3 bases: TGTGCCAGCAGCTCCCGAGCGGGGGCGAGCAATCAGCCCCAGCATTTT. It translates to CASSSRAGASNQPQHF.

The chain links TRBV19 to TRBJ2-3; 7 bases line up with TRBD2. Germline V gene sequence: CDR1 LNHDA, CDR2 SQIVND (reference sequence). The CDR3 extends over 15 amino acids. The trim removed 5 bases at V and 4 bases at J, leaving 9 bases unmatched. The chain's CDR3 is CASSVSGVEADTQYF. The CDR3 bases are TGTGCCAGTAGTGTAAGCGGGGTGGAGGCAGATACGCAGTATTTT.

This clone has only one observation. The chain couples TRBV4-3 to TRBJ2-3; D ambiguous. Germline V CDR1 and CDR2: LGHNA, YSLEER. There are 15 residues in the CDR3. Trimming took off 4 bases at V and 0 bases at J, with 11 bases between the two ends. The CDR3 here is CASSRSRGSTDTQYF. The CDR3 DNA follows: TGCGCCAGCAGCCGCTCTCGTGGTAGCACAGATACGCAGTATTTT.

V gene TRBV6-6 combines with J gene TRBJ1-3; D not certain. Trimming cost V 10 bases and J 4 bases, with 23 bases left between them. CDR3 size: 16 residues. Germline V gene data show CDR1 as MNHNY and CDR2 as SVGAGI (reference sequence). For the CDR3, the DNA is TGTGCCACCAAGGCCGGAGGCAACTATATAGGAAACACCATATATTTT. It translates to CATKAGGNYIGNTIYF.

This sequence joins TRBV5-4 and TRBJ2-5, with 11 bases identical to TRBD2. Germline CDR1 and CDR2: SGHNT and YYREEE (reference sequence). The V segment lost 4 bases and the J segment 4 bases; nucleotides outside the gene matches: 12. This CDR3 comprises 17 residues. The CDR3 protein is CASSQEIASGGRETQYF. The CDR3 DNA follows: TGTGCCAGCAGCCAAGAAATCGCTAGCGGGGGGCGAGAGACCCAGTACTTC.

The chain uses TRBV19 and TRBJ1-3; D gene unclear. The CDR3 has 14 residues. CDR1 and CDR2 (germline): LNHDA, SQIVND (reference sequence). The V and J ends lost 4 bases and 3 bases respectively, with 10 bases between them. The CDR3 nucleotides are TGTGCCAGTAGTAGCCACACCGTTGGAAACACCATATATTTT. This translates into CASSSHTVGNTIYF.

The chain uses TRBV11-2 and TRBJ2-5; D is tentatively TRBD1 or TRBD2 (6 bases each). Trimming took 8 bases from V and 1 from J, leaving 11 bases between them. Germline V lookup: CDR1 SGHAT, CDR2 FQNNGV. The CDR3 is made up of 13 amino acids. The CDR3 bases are TGTGCCAGCGCTAGGGGGGTCCAAGAGACCCAGTACTTC. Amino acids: CASARGVQETQYF.

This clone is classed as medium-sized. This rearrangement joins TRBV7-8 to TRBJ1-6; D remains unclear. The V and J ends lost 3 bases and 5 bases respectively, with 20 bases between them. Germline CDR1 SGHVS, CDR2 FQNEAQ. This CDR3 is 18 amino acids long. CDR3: CASSFPRSVSRNNSPLHF. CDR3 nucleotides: TGTGCCAGCAGCTTCCCAAGGTCGGTTAGTAGGAATAATTCACCCCTCCACTTT.

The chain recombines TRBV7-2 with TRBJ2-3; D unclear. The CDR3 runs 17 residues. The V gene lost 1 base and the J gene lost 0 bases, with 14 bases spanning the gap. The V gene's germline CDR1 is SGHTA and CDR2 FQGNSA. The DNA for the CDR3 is TGTGCCAGCAGCTTAGTCGGGTCGGCTCTTAGCACAGATACGCAGTATTTT. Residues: CASSLVGSALSTDTQYF.

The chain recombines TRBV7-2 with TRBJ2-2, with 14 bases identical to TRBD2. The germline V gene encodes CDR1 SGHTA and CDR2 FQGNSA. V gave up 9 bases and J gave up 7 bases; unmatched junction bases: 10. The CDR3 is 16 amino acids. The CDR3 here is CASFPGLAGVYGELFF. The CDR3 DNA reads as TGTGCCAGTTTTCCGGGACTAGCGGGAGTGTACGGGGAGCTGTTTTTT. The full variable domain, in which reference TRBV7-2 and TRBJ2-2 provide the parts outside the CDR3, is GAGVSQSPSNKVTEKGKDVELRCDPISGHTALYWYRQSLGQGLEFLIYFQGNSAPDKSGLPSDRFSAERTGGSVSTLTIQRTQQEDSAVYLCASFPGLAGVYGELFFGEGSRLTVL.

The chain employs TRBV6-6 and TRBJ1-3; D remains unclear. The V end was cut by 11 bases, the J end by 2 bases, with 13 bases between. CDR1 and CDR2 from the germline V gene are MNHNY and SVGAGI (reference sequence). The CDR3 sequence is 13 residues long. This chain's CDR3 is CACGGRAGNTIYF. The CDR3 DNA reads TGTGCCTGCGGAGGGAGAGCTGGAAACACCATATATTTT.

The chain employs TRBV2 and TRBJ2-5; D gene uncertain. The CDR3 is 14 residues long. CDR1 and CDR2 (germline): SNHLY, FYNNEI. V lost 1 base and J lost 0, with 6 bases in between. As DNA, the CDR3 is TGTGCCAGCAGTGAAGGGCAGTACCAAGAGACCCAGTACTTC. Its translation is CASSEGQYQETQYF.

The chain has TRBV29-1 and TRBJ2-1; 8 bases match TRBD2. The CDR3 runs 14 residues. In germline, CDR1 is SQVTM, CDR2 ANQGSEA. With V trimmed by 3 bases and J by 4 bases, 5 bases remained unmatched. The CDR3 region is CSVESGRAYNEQFF. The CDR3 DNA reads TGCAGCGTTGAGAGCGGGAGAGCTTACAATGAGCAGTTCTTC.

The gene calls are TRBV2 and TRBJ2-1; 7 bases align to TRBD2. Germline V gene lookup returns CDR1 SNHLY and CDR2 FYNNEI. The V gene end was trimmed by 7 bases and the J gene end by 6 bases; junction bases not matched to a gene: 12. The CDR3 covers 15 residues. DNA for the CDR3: TGTGCCAGCATTAGAGGGGCGGGAGAGATCAATGAGCAGTTCTTC. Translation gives CASIRGAGEINEQFF.

The CDR3 DNA reads as TGTGCCAGCGGGGACGGTTTGCTTTACGAGCAGTACTTC. Protein product: CASGDGLLYEQYF. V gene TRBV28 combines with J gene TRBJ2-7; the D call may be TRBD1 or TRBD2 (5 bases each). Trimming left V 8 bases short and J 4 bases short, with 15 bases between. The germline CDR1 and CDR2 sequences are MDHEN and SYDVKM. The length of the CDR3 is 13 residues.

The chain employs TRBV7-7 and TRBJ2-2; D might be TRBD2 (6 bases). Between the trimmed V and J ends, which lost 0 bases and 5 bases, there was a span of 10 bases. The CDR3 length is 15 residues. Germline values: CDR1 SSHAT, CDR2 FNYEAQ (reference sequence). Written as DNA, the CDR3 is TGTGCCAGCAGCTTAGCGGGAGGACGAACCGGGGAGCTGTTTTTT. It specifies CASSLAGGRTGELFF.

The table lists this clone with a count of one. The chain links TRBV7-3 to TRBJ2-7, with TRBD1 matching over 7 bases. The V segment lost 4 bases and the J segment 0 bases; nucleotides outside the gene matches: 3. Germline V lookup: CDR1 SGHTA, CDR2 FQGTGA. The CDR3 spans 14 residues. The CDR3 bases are TGTGCCAGCAGCTCGGGACAGAACTCCTACGAGCAGTACTTC. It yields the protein CASSSGQNSYEQYF.

CDR3 residues: CASSSRLTNTGELFF. CDR3 coding DNA: TGTGCCAGCAGCTCCCGACTAACGAACACCGGGGAGCTGTTTTTT. The rearrangement links TRBV7-9 to TRBJ2-2, with D tentatively TRBD2 (5 bases). The germline V gene encodes CDR1 SEHNR and CDR2 FQNEAQ (reference sequence). The V and J ends lost 4 bases and 0 bases respectively, with 9 bases between them. The CDR3 is 15 residues long.